This T cell receptor beta chain derives from a study of blood T cell repertoires in COVID-19. On the study more broadly: Whether acute or convalescent, the COVID-19 samples came from the United States, Italy and Spain. PBMCs, B-cell-depleted T cells, or T cells were the source of the cDNA or gDNA that made up the material.

Authors' processing steps: By means of reference gene primer amplification, nucleated cell counts were estimated. TCRdb keeps only in-frame clones here, not all; method: immunoSEQ multiplex PCR. V and J calls and clone size are those listed in that table; D and trimming were worked out from the DNA. The sample lists around 150,000 clones, around four fifths seen once, with roughly 2.2% in the top ten. This clone was observed a single time. CDR1 and CDR2 from the germline V gene are SGHTA and FQGNSA. V lost 5 bases, J lost 2 bases, and 5 bases stayed unmatched. This CDR3 comprises 15 residues. The chain couples TRBV7-2 to TRBJ1-3, with 8 bases fitting TRBD1. Sequenced input: peripheral blood. The TCR was taken from a man aged 65 to 85 with acute or convalescent COVID-19. This chain's CDR3 is CASSPQGVAGNTIYF. The CDR3 DNA follows: TGTGCCAGCAGCCCACAGGGGGTAGCTGGAAACACCATATATTTT.